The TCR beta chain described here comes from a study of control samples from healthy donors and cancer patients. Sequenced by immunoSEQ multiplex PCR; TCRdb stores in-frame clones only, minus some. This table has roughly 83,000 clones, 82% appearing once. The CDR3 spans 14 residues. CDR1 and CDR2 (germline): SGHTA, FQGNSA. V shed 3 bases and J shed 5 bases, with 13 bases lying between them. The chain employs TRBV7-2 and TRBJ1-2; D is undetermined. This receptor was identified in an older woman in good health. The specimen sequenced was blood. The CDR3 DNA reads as TGTGCCAGCAGCTTCGATACATCCTCTTATGGCTACACCTTC. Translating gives CASSFDTSSYGYTF.